Listed here are 19 T cell receptor beta chains from one sample, sequenced in a study of blood T cell repertoires in COVID-19. Clones were sequenced by immunoSEQ multiplex PCR, and TCRdb holds only the in-frame ones, with some missing. Altogether a few hundred thousand clones are present, approximately 85% being singletons, with the ten largest covering around 7.2%. Input material: peripheral blood. These TCRs come from a human donor in a cohort sampled during active COVID-19.

The rearrangement uses TRBV6-5 and TRBJ1-2; 7 nucleotides match TRBD1. The CDR3 has 14 residues. The V segment lost 4 bases and the J segment 6 bases; nucleotides outside the gene matches: 8. Germline values: CDR1 MNHEY, CDR2 SVGAGI. The CDR3 sequence is CASSFKGAWDGYTF. DNA for the CDR3: TGTGCCAGCAGTTTTAAGGGGGCTTGGGATGGCTACACCTTC.

The chain links TRBV11-3 to TRBJ2-2; TRBD1 aligns across 8 bases. Germline lookup yields CDR1 SGHNT and CDR2 YENEEA. V lost 5 bases, J lost 5 bases, and 7 bases stayed unmatched. CDR3 size: 15 residues. The CDR3 is CASSLDRAETGELFF. CDR3 in DNA: TGTGCCAGCAGCCTGGACAGGGCTGAGACCGGGGAGCTGTTTTTT. Filled out from reference TRBV11-3 and TRBJ2-2, the complete variable domain reads EAGVVQSPRYKIIEKKQPVAFWCNPISGHNTLYWYLQNLGQGPELLIRYENEEAVDDSQLPKDRFSAERLKGVDSTLKIQPAELGDSAVYLCASSLDRAETGELFFGEGSRLTVL.

The chain combines TRBV6-1 with TRBJ1-5; D uncertain. Germline-derived CDR1 and CDR2 are MNHNS and SASEGT. V lost 7 bases to trimming and J lost 3 bases, with 10 bases between them. The CDR3 length is 13 residues. The CDR3 coding sequence is TGTGCCAGCAAGTTGAGGGACAATCAGCCCCAGCATTTT. Translating it yields CASKLRDNQPQHF.

The table lists this clone with a count of one. CDR3 region: CASLRGYTEAFF. In nucleotides, the CDR3 is TGTGCCAGCTTAAGAGGGTACACTGAAGCTTTCTTT. The chain uses TRBV6-5 and TRBJ1-1; no firm D call. CDR1 and CDR2 from the germline V gene are MNHEY and SVGAGI. Between the trimmed V and J ends, which lost 8 bases and 3 bases, there was a span of 10 bases. The CDR3 consists of 12 residues.

This clone has a single count. The chain is built from TRBV30 and TRBJ1-4; D possibly corresponds to TRBD1 (5 bases). CDR1 and CDR2 from the germline V gene are GTSNPN and SVGIG (reference sequence). The V end was cut by 2 bases, the J end by 5 bases, with 12 bases between. CDR3 length equals 14 residues. CDR3 in amino acids: CAWSPGLMNEKLFF. The CDR3, as DNA: TGTGCCTGGAGTCCGGGACTCATGAATGAAAAACTGTTTTTT.

V gene TRBV5-8 combines with J gene TRBJ1-1, with 7 bases matching TRBD1. The CDR3 covers 18 residues. In germline, CDR1 is SGHTS, CDR2 YDEGEE. V shed 1 base and J 1 base; nucleotides not matched to a gene: 13. CDR3 in amino acids: CASSLYPMIQGKNTEAFF. In DNA, the CDR3 is TGTGCCAGCAGCTTGTACCCTATGATACAGGGGAAGAACACTGAAGCTTTCTTT.

This chain joins TRBV9 and TRBJ1-2, with D tentatively TRBD1 (5 bases). The CDR3 totals 16 residues. Germline CDR1 and CDR2: SGDLS and YYNGEE. Trimming took 3 bases from V and 5 from J, leaving 20 bases between them. CDR3 loop: CASSAKGGQGIYGYTF. The CDR3 coding sequence is TGTGCCAGCAGCGCGAAGGGTGGGCAGGGAATTTATGGCTACACCTTC.

This clone was observed a handful of times. The junction and the germline gene differ at one end; a read error may be behind it. The chain has TRBV30 and TRBJ1-1; D is ambiguous. Germline V lookup: CDR1 GTSNPN, CDR2 SVGIG (reference sequence). This CDR3 has 13 amino acids. The CDR3 reads CASSLGLNTEAFF. The CDR3 nucleotides are TGTGCCTCGAGTCTCGGGTTGAACACTGAAGCTTTCTTT.

The chain combines TRBV18 with TRBJ1-4, with a tentative D call TRBD1 (6 bases). CDR3 length equals 18 residues. CDR1 and CDR2 from the germline V gene are KGHSH and LQKENI. Between the trimmed V and J ends, which lost 2 bases and 8 bases, there was a span of 24 bases. CDR3 in amino acids: CASSPIGLGAETVEKLFF. Here the CDR3 DNA reads TGTGCCAGCTCACCAATCGGGTTGGGGGCGGAGACCGTGGAAAAACTGTTTTTT.

The genes are TRBV6-5 and TRBJ2-2; possible D gene TRBD1, 5 bases. V was shortened by 6 bases and J by 4 bases, with 15 bases between the two germline ends. CDR3 size: 15 residues. Germline-derived CDR1 and CDR2 are MNHEY and SVGAGI. DNA of the CDR3: TGTGCCAGCAGACTCCCGAGTCAGGGCACCGGGGAGCTGTTTTTT. Translated: CASRLPSQGTGELFF.

CDR3 bases: TGTGCCAGCAGCCCCCCCAGGTTGGGCACTGAAGCTTTCTTT. Protein sequence: CASSPPRLGTEAFF. The chain joins TRBV3-1 (or the pseudogene TRBV3-2) to TRBJ1-1; no clear D gene. From germline, CDR1 is LGHDT and CDR2 YNNKEL (reference sequence). This CDR3 is built from 14 residues. V was trimmed by 4 bases and J by 4 bases, leaving 13 bases between them.

This chain connects TRBV13 to TRBJ2-3, with a tentative D call TRBD1 (6 bases). The V and J ends lost 1 base and 1 base respectively, with 6 bases between them. The CDR3 sequence is 14 residues long. Looked up from germline, CDR1 is PRHDT and CDR2 is FYEKMQ (reference sequence). The CDR3 reads CASSLAGGTDTQYF. CDR3 DNA: TGTGCCAGCAGCTTAGCAGGGGGCACAGATACGCAGTATTTT.

The CDR3, as DNA: TGTGCCAGCAGCTTGGCTCGGGGCTCCTACAATGAGCAGTTCTTC. Translation: CASSLARGSYNEQFF. The V call is TRBV5-8, the J call TRBJ2-1; possibly TRBD2 for D (5 bases). This CDR3 is built from 15 residues. Trimming took 0 bases from V and 0 from J, leaving 7 bases between them. Germline lookup yields CDR1 SGHTS and CDR2 YDEGEE.

J is TRBJ1-1 and V is TRBV5-6; TRBD1 aligns across 10 bases. This CDR3 is built from 12 residues. The J segment lost 11 bases and the V segment lost 5 bases, leaving 6 bases of the junction unmatched. CDR1 and CDR2 from the germline V gene are SGHDT and YYEEEE. CDR3: CASRLGTGAAFF. The CDR3 bases are TGTGCCAGCAGGCTCGGGACAGGGGCGGCTTTCTTT.

The rearrangement joins TRBV12-3 or TRBV12-4 to TRBJ1-1; TRBD1 matches at 8 bases. V shed 7 bases and J 4 bases; nucleotides not matched to a gene: 2. This CDR3 contains 12 residues. CDR3 protein: CASKQGGTEAFF. For the CDR3, the DNA is TGTGCCAGCAAACAGGGGGGCACTGAAGCTTTCTTT.

This clone was detected a few times. The chain couples TRBV7-9 to TRBJ1-5; 9 bases are shared with TRBD1. CDR1 SEHNR and CDR2 FQNEAQ come from the germline V gene (reference sequence). The CDR3 spans 15 residues. V dropped 5 bases and J dropped 1; count of bases not matched to a gene: 3. The CDR3, as DNA: TGTGCCAGCAGCGCACAGGGGGCGAGCAATCAGCCCCAGCATTTT. Protein sequence: CASSAQGASNQPQHF.

This clone was seen only a few times. CDR3 sequence reads: CASSFLTGDSYGYTF. The CDR3 coding sequence is TGTGCCAGCAGTTTCTTGACAGGGGATTCCTATGGCTACACCTTC. V usage is TRBV28 and J usage is TRBJ1-2; 8 bases match TRBD1. The CDR3 has 15 residues. The germline V gene encodes CDR1 MDHEN and CDR2 SYDVKM. With V trimmed by 3 bases and J by 4 bases, 7 bases remained unmatched.

This clone has a handful of counts. The chain has TRBV29-1 and TRBJ2-2; D is uncertain. Germline V CDR1 and CDR2: SQVTM, ANQGSEA. This CDR3 spans 10 amino acids. The V gene lost 6 bases and the J gene lost 7 bases, with 6 bases spanning the gap. CDR3 DNA: TGCAGCGTATTCTACGGGGAGCTGTTTTTT. Translating gives CSVFYGELFF.

This clone was recorded many times. The chain links TRBV9 to TRBJ1-3; perhaps TRBD1 as D (5 bases). Trimming stripped 2 bases from V and 0 bases from J, with 18 bases between. Germline V gene data show CDR1 as SGDLS and CDR2 as YYNGEE. This CDR3 contains 18 residues. The CDR3 DNA follows: TGTGCCAGCAGCGTTTCTCCGGAACAGGCCCGCTCTGGAAACACCATATATTTT. Translating gives CASSVSPEQARSGNTIYF.